Listed here are 29 T cell receptor beta chains from one sample, sequenced in a study of blood T cell repertoires in COVID-19. Only in-frame clones appear in the TCRdb table, and some are missing; sequencing was by immunoSEQ multiplex PCR. Of 72,000 or so clones in the sample, roughly 86% are singletons; the top ten hold about an eighth. Material for sequencing was peripheral blood. The receptors were gathered from an older woman with acute or convalescent COVID-19.

The rearrangement links TRBV5-1 to TRBJ1-6; 10 bases align to TRBD1. Germline loops: CDR1 SGHRS, CDR2 YFSETQ. V dropped 5 bases and J dropped 10; count of bases not matched to a gene: 6. The CDR3 extends over 14 amino acids. The CDR3 region is CASRPDRGLSPLHF. CDR3 in DNA: TGCGCCAGCAGACCCGACAGGGGGCTGTCACCCCTCCACTTT.

The V and J genes are TRBV2 and TRBJ2-7; TRBD1 agrees at 10 bases. Looked up from germline, CDR1 is SNHLY and CDR2 is FYNNEI. CDR3 length equals 13 residues. The junction had 5 bases not matched to a gene; V was cut back by 8 bases and J by 4 bases. The CDR3 region has the DNA TGTGCCAGCCAGCTGGGACAGGGGTACGAGCAGTACTTC. Translating it yields CASQLGQGYEQYF.

The table lists this clone with a count of one. The chain uses TRBV7-9 and TRBJ1-2; TRBD1 might be the D (6 bases). CDR3 length: 14 residues. V was trimmed by 3 bases and J by 7 bases, leaving 15 bases between them. Per the germline V gene, CDR1 is SEHNR and CDR2 is FQNEAQ (reference sequence). CDR3: CASSFDTGRGGYTF. For the CDR3, the DNA is TGTGCCAGCAGCTTCGACACAGGGAGGGGTGGCTACACCTTC.

In its sample, this clone was seen a few times. The CDR3, as DNA: TGTGCCAGCAGCACCCGGACGGAACGCCGGGAGAATGAGCAGTTCTTC. It yields the protein CASSTRTERRENEQFF. The chain has TRBV7-6 and TRBJ2-1; the D gene is possibly TRBD2 (6 bases). Between the trimmed V and J ends, which lost 5 bases and 7 bases, there was a span of 21 bases. CDR1 is SGHVS and CDR2 is FNYEAQ in the germline V gene. This CDR3 region has 16 residues.

CDR3 residues: CASSSWDRQKYEQYF. The CDR3 DNA sequence: TGTGCCAGCAGCTCCTGGGACAGGCAAAAATACGAGCAGTACTTC. The chain recombines TRBV11-2 with TRBJ2-7; 8 nucleotides match TRBD1. This CDR3 has 15 residues. Trimming cost V 4 bases and J 4 bases; bases outside gene matches: 9. Per the germline V gene, CDR1 is SGHAT and CDR2 is FQNNGV.

The V gene is TRBV30, the J gene TRBJ2-1; 14 nucleotides match TRBD2. Trimming removed 8 bases from V and 5 bases from J; junction bases left unmatched: 8. From germline, CDR1 is GTSNPN and CDR2 SVGIG (reference sequence). The CDR3 is 15 residues long. In DNA form, the CDR3 reads TGTGCCGGCTCGACTAGCGGGGGGGAGAACAATGAGCAGTTCTTC. It translates to CAGSTSGGENNEQFF.

This chain connects TRBV29-1 to TRBJ1-1; no clear D. Trimming shortened V by 5 bases and J by 0 bases, and 10 bases separated the two germline ends. CDR1 is SQVTM, CDR2 ANQGSEA, per germline. The CDR3 extends over 13 amino acids. DNA for the CDR3: TGCAGCGTTAGGCGGGAAATGAACACTGAAGCTTTCTTT. Translating gives CSVRREMNTEAFF.

The chain carries TRBV6-5 and TRBJ1-4; D ambiguous. V was clipped by 2 bases and J by 5 bases, with 6 bases between them. Germline CDR1 is MNHEY and CDR2 is SVGAGI. This CDR3 is 13 amino acids long. The CDR3 DNA reads TGTGCCAGCAGTTACAGAACAAATGAAAAACTGTTTTTT. Translated: CASSYRTNEKLFF.

The chain recombines TRBV5-4 with TRBJ1-2; 7 nucleotides agree with TRBD1. The CDR3 consists of 13 residues. CDR1 is SGHNT, CDR2 YYREEE, per germline (reference sequence). Trimming took 4 bases from V and 5 from J; bases not matched to a gene: 5. The CDR3 DNA reads TGTGCCAGCAGCCCTGACAGGGATTATGGCTACACCTTC. Protein sequence: CASSPDRDYGYTF.

The chain recombines TRBV5-1 with TRBJ2-7; TRBD1 agrees at 11 bases. Germline CDR1 is SGHRS and CDR2 is YFSETQ. The ends lost 2 bases at V and 2 bases at J; junction bases unmatched: 3. The CDR3 runs to 15 residues. The CDR3 DNA reads as TGCGCCAGCAGCTTAGGACAGGGGGCCCCCTACGAGCAGTACTTC. This codes for CASSLGQGAPYEQYF. Full variable domain (missing parts from reference TRBV5-1 and TRBJ2-7): KAGVTQTPRYLIKTRGQQVTLSCSPISGHRSVSWYQQTPGQGLQFLFEYFSETQRNKGNFPGRFSGRQFSNSRSEMNVSTLELGDSALYLCASSLGQGAPYEQYFGPGTRLTVT.

The chain combines TRBV5-1 with TRBJ1-2, with TRBD1 matching 7 bases. V shed 0 bases and J 10 bases; nucleotides not matched to a gene: 3. Germline values: CDR1 SGHRS, CDR2 YFSETQ. CDR3 length equals 12 residues. The CDR3: CASSLVGGDYTF. The CDR3, as DNA: TGCGCCAGCAGCTTGGTAGGGGGCGACTACACCTTC. Full variable domain (remainder filled in from reference TRBV5-1 and TRBJ1-2): KAGVTQTPRYLIKTRGQQVTLSCSPISGHRSVSWYQQTPGQGLQFLFEYFSETQRNKGNFPGRFSGRQFSNSRSEMNVSTLELGDSALYLCASSLVGGDYTFGSGTRLTVV.

This clone appeared a single time. The V and J genes are TRBV9 and TRBJ1-4, with TRBD1 as a possible D gene (5 bases). From germline, CDR1 is SGDLS and CDR2 YYNGEE. V lost 1 base and J 5 bases, leaving 9 bases between the germline ends. This CDR3 region has 14 residues. CDR3 nucleotides: TGTGCCAGCAGCGTAACGCAGGGAAATGAAAAACTGTTTTTT. This encodes CASSVTQGNEKLFF.

This chain uses TRBV19 with TRBJ1-5; weak D call: TRBD1 (5 bases). The V and J ends lost 11 bases and 5 bases respectively, with 13 bases between them. Germline loops: CDR1 LNHDA, CDR2 SQIVND (reference sequence). This CDR3 is 12 amino acids long. The CDR3 bases are TGTGCCTCCGGGGGACGGGATCAGCCCCAGCATTTT. Residues: CASGGRDQPQHF. Using reference TRBV19 and TRBJ1-5 for the parts outside the CDR3, the full variable domain is DGGITQSPKYLFRKEGQNVTLSCEQNLNHDAMYWYRQDPGQGLRLIYYSQIVNDFQKGDIAEGYSVSREKKESFPLTVTSAQKNPTAFYLCASGGRDQPQHFGDGTRLSIL.

The chain recombines TRBV28 with TRBJ1-5; 7 bases map to TRBD1. The CDR3 covers 17 residues. Per germline, CDR1 MDHEN and CDR2 SYDVKM. Trimming cost V 6 bases and J 4 bases; bases outside gene matches: 15. CDR3 protein: CASRGEYRGLRNQPQHF. DNA of the CDR3: TGTGCCAGCAGGGGGGAGTACAGGGGATTGCGGAATCAGCCCCAGCATTTT. Full variable domain (missing parts from reference TRBV28 and TRBJ1-5): DVKVTQSSRYLVKRTGEKVFLECVQDMDHENMFWYRQDPGLGLRLIYFSYDVKMKEKGDIPEGYSVSREKKERFSLILESASTNQTSMYLCASRGEYRGLRNQPQHFGDGTRLSIL.

The chain has TRBV6-5 and TRBJ1-1, with 8 bases aligning to TRBD1. This CDR3 is built from 13 residues. Germline-derived CDR1 and CDR2 are MNHEY and SVGAGI. Unmatched junction bases numbered 5, after V lost 6 bases and J lost 5 bases. The CDR3 DNA reads as TGTGCCAGCAGCGACAGGGGTGAAACTGAAGCTTTCTTT. This encodes CASSDRGETEAFF.

This chain links TRBV24-1 with TRBJ2-1; possible D gene TRBD2, 5 bases. Per the germline V gene, CDR1 is KGHDR and CDR2 is SFDVKD. The length of the CDR3 is 13 residues. The germline V and J ends were trimmed by 4 bases and 10 bases, with 13 bases remaining between them. CDR3 in amino acids: CATSENSVGEQFF. CDR3 in DNA: TGTGCCACCAGTGAAAATAGCGTGGGCGAGCAGTTCTTC.

The chain uses TRBV6-1 and TRBJ2-7; perhaps TRBD2 as D (5 bases). This CDR3 is built from 14 residues. The V gene's germline CDR1 is MNHNS and CDR2 SASEGT. Trimming took 2 bases from V and 2 from J, leaving 10 bases between them. CDR3 sequence reads: CASSEMPAAYEQYF. As DNA, the CDR3 is TGTGCCAGCAGTGAAATGCCAGCGGCCTACGAGCAGTACTTC.

The chain employs TRBV10-2 and TRBJ2-7, with D possibly matching TRBD2 (5 bases). This CDR3 comprises 13 residues. V was shortened by 8 bases and J by 0 bases, with 11 bases between the two germline ends. CDR1 and CDR2 from the germline V gene are WSHSY and SAAADI. For the CDR3, the DNA is TGCGCCAGCGGCAGAGGGAACTCCTACGAGCAGTACTTC. This encodes CASGRGNSYEQYF.

This chain connects TRBV12-3 or TRBV12-4 to TRBJ1-6; no clear D gene. The CDR3 is made up of 13 amino acids. V lost 6 bases, J lost 8 bases, and 11 bases lay in between. Here the CDR3 reads CASRLNLDSPLHF. The DNA of the CDR3 is TGTGCCAGCAGACTGAATTTAGATTCACCCCTCCACTTT.

The genes are TRBV19 and TRBJ2-3; 7 positions agree with TRBD1. The CDR3 contains 15 residues. Trimming removed 10 bases from V and 5 bases from J; junction bases left unmatched: 15. Germline loops: CDR1 LNHDA, CDR2 SQIVND (reference sequence). CDR3 amino acids: CATVPQGKGIDTQYF. The DNA for the CDR3 is TGTGCCACGGTACCACAGGGGAAGGGGATAGATACGCAGTATTTT.

This clone was detected a few times. CDR3 DNA sequence: TGTGCCAGCTCATCGGCCGGGACAGGGTACACCGGGGAGCTGTTTTTT. This translates into CASSSAGTGYTGELFF. The chain combines TRBV18 with TRBJ2-2; 9 nucleotides align to TRBD1. V lost 5 bases and J lost 3; bases outside the gene matches: 7. The germline gives CDR1 KGHSH, CDR2 LQKENI. The CDR3 consists of 16 residues.

The chain carries TRBV24-1 and TRBJ1-4; the D gene is possibly TRBD1 (6 bases). CDR3 length: 18 amino acids. Germline-derived CDR1 and CDR2 are KGHDR and SFDVKD. V dropped 0 bases and J dropped 8 bases, with 21 bases sitting between them. CDR3 loop: CATSDLVGGGQHNEKLFF. The CDR3 DNA sequence: TGTGCCACCAGTGATTTGGTTGGGGGCGGACAGCATAACGAAAAACTGTTTTTT.

The chain links TRBV6-6 to TRBJ2-1; 12 nucleotides match TRBD1. Germline lookup yields CDR1 MNHNY and CDR2 SVGAGI (reference sequence). The CDR3 covers 14 residues. With 6 bases clipped from V and 9 bases from J, the junction kept 6 bases outside the gene matches. The CDR3 sequence is CASRRGQGAGEQFF. The CDR3 bases are TGTGCCAGCAGAAGGGGACAGGGGGCGGGTGAGCAGTTCTTC.

The sample holds a few counts of this clone. This rearrangement joins TRBV4-1 to TRBJ2-7; 8 nucleotides match TRBD2. Trimming took 6 bases from V and 0 from J; bases not matched to a gene: 7. Per germline, CDR1 MGHRA and CDR2 YSYEKL. The CDR3 has 15 amino acids. CDR3 protein: CASSVAGLTSYEQYF. Written as DNA, the CDR3 is TGCGCCAGCAGTGTAGCGGGGCTCACCTCCTACGAGCAGTACTTC.

The chain combines TRBV10-3 with TRBJ2-3, with a weak D call TRBD2 (5 bases). Germline lookup yields CDR1 ENHRY and CDR2 SYGVKD. The CDR3 contains 14 residues. V was trimmed by 10 bases and J by 4 bases, leaving 18 bases between them. The DNA of the CDR3 is TGTGCCACCCTGGGCCGCCGGGGTCCAGATACGCAGTATTTT. Its translation: CATLGRRGPDTQYF.

As concerns this clone: This sample includes further DNA sequences coding for the same CDR3. The chain links TRBV6-5 to TRBJ2-7; TRBD2 matches at 9 bases. This CDR3 region has 14 residues. V shed 2 bases and J 3 bases; nucleotides not matched to a gene: 2. Germline V lookup: CDR1 MNHEY, CDR2 SVGAGI. CDR3 protein: CASSYRRGGYEQYF. In DNA, the CDR3 is TGTGCCAGCAGTTACAGGCGGGGGGGCTACGAGCAGTACTTC.

The V and J genes are TRBV19 and TRBJ2-7, with TRBD1 matching over 7 bases. CDR1 is LNHDA, CDR2 SQIVND, per germline (reference sequence). J lost 2 bases, V lost 1 base, and 2 bases had no gene match. The CDR3 spans 14 residues. CDR3 loop: CASSIGDSAYEQYF. CDR3 nucleotide sequence: TGTGCCAGTAGTATAGGGGACAGTGCCTACGAGCAGTACTTC.

Turning to this clone: The junction and the germline gene differ at one end; a read error may be behind it. The chain links TRBV3-1 (or the pseudogene TRBV3-2) to TRBJ2-3; 7 positions agree with TRBD1. CDR1 and CDR2 (germline): LGHDT, YNNKEL (reference sequence). The CDR3 length is 15 residues. CDR3 bases: TGTGCCAGCAGTCAAGGGGGCGTCCACACAGATACGCAGTATTTT. As protein: CASSQGGVHTDTQYF.

The chain employs TRBV27 and TRBJ1-1, with TRBD1 identical over 10 bases. The V segment lost 6 bases and the J segment 6 bases; nucleotides outside the gene matches: 7. The germline V gene has CDR1 MNHEY and CDR2 SMNVEV (reference sequence). The CDR3 is 14 residues long. CDR3 loop: CASSSTGGWPEAFF. CDR3 bases: TGTGCCAGCAGCTCGACAGGGGGCTGGCCTGAAGCTTTCTTT.